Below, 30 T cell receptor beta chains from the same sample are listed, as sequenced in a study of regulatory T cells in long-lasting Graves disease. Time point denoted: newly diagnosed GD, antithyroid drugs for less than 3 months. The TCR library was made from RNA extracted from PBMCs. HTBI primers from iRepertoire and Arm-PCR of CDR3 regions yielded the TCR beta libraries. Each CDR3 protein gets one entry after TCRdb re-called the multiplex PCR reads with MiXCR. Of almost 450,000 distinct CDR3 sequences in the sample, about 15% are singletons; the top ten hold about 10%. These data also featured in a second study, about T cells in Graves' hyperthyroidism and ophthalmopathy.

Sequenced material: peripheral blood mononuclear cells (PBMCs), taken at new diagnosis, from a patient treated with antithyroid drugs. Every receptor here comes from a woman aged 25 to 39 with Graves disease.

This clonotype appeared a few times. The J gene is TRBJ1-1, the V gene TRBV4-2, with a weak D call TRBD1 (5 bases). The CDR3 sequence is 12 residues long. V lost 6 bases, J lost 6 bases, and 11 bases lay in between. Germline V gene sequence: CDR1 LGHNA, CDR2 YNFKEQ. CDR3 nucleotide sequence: TGTGCCAGCAGATCTGGGACCGCTGAAGCTTTCTTT. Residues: CASRSGTAEAFF.

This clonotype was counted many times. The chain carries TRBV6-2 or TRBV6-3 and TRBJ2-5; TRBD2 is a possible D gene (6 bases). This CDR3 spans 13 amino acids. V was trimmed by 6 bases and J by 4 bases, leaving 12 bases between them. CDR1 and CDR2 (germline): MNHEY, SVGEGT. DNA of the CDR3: TGTGCCAGCAGACGGGAGCCTTCAGAGACCCAGTACTTC. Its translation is CASRREPSETQYF.

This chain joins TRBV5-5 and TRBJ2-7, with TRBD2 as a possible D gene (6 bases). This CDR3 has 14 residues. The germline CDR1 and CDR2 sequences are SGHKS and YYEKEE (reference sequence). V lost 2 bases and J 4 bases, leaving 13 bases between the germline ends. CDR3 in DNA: TGTGCCAGCAGCTTCGGGGAGGCGCGATACGAGCAGTACTTC. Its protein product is CASSFGEARYEQYF.

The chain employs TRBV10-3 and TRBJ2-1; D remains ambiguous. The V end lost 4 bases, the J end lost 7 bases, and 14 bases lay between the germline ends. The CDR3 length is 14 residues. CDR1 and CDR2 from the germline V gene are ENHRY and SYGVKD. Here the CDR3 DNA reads TGTGCCATCAGTGCCCTAGGATTATTGAATGAGCAGTTCTTC. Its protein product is CAISALGLLNEQFF.

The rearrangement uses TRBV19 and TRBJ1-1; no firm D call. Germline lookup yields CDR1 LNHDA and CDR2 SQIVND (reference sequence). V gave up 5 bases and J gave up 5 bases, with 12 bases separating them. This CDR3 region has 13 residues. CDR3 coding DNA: TGTGCCAGTAGTTTCATTCTGGGAACTGAAGCTTTCTTT. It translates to CASSFILGTEAFF.

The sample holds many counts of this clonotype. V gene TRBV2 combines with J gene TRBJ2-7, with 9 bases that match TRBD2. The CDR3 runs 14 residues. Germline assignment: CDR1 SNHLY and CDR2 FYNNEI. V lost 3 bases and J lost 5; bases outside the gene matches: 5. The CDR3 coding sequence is TGTGCCAGCAGTGAGCGCGGGAGGGCCCACGAGCAGTACTTC. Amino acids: CASSERGRAHEQYF.

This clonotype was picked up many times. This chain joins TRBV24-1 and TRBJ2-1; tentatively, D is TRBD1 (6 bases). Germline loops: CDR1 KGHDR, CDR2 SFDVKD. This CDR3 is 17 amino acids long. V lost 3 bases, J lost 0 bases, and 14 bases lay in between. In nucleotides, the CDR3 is TGTGCCACCAGTGATGGGGACCACAGGGTCTCCTACAATGAGCAGTTCTTC. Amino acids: CATSDGDHRVSYNEQFF.

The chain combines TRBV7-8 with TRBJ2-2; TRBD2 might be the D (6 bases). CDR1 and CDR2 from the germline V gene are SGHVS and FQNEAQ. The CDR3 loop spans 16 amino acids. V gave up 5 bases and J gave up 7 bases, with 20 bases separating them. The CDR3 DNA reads TGTGCCAGCAGCCTCTCAGGAGGGGTTAGCCTCGGGGAGCTGTTTTTT. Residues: CASSLSGGVSLGELFF. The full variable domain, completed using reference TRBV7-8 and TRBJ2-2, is GAGVSQSPRYKVAKRGQDVALRCDPISGHVSLFWYQQALGQGPEFLTYFQNEAQLDKSGLPSDRFFAERPEGSVSTLKIQRTQQEDSAVYLCASSLSGGVSLGELFFGEGSRLTVL.

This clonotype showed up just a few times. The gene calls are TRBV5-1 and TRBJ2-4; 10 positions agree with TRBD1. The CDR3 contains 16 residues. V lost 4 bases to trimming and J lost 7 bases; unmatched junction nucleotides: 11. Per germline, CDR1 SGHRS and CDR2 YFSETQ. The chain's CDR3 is CASSPVTGGAWNIQYF. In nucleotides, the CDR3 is TGCGCCAGCAGCCCGGTGACAGGGGGCGCTTGGAACATTCAGTACTTC. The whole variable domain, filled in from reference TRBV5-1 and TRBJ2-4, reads KAGVTQTPRYLIKTRGQQVTLSCSPISGHRSVSWYQQTPGQGLQFLFEYFSETQRNKGNFPGRFSGRQFSNSRSEMNVSTLELGDSALYLCASSPVTGGAWNIQYFGAGTRLSVL.

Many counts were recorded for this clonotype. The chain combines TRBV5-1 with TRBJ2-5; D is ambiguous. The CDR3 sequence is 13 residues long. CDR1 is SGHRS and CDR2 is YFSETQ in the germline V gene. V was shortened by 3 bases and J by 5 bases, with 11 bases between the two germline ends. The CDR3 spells CASSYPGGETQYF. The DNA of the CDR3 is TGCGCCAGCAGCTACCCAGGTGGGGAGACCCAGTACTTC.

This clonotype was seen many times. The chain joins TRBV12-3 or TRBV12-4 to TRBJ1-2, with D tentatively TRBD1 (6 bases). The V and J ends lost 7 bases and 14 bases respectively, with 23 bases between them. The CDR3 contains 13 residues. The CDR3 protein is CASNPRGNLPYTF. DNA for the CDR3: TGTGCCAGCAACCCCAGGGGAAATCTCCCATATACCTTC.

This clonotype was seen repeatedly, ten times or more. The CDR3 reads CASSPWGLKSYEQYF. The CDR3 coding sequence is TGTGCCAGCTCTCCATGGGGTCTAAAGTCCTACGAGCAGTACTTC. The chain carries TRBV18 and TRBJ2-7; D call uncertain. Germline CDR1 and CDR2: KGHSH and LQKENI. V dropped 6 bases and J dropped 1 base, with 16 bases sitting between them. This CDR3 has 15 residues.

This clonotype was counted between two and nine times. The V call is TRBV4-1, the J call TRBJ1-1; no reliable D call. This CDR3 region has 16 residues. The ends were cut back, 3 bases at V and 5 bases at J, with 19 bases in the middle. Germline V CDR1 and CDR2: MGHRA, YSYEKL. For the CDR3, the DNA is TGCGCCAGCAGCCATGAATGGGTAAGGAAGGGAACTGAAGCTTTCTTT. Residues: CASSHEWVRKGTEAFF.

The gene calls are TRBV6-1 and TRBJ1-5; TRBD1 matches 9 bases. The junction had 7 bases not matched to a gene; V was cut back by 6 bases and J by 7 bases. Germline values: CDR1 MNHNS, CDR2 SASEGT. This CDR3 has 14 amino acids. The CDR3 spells CASRSGTGTQPQHF. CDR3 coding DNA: TGTGCCAGCAGGTCCGGGACAGGGACGCAGCCCCAGCATTTT.

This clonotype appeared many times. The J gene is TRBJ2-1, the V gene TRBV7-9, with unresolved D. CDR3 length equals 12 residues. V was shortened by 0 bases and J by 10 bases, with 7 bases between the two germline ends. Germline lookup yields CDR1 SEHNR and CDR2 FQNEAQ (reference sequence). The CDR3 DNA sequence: TGTGCCAGCAGCTTAGCCCGGTGGGAGCAGTTCTTC. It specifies CASSLARWEQFF.

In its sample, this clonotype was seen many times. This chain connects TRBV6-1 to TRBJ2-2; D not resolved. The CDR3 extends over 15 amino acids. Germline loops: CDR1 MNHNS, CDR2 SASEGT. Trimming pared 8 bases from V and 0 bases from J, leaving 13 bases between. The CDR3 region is CASPVDPSNTGELFF. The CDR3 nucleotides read TGTGCCAGCCCGGTGGACCCTTCGAACACCGGGGAGCTGTTTTTT.

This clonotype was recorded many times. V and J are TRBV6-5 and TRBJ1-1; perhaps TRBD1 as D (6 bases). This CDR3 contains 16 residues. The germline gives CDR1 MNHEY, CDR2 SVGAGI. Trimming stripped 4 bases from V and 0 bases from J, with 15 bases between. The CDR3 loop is CASSWDKWGVNTEAFF. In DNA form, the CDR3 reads TGTGCCAGCAGTTGGGACAAGTGGGGAGTGAACACTGAAGCTTTCTTT.

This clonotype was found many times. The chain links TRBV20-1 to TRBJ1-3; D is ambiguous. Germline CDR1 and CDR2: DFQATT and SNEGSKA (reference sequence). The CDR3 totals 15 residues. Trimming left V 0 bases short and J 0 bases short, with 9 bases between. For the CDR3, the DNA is TGCAGTGCTAGAGATCGCGTCCACTCTGGAAACACCATATATTTT. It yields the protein CSARDRVHSGNTIYF.

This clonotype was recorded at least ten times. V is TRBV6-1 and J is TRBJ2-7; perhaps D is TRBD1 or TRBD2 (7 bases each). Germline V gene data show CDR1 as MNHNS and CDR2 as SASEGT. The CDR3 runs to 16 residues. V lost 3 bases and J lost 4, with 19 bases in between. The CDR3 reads CASSDGRGRALYEQYF. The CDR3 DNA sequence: TGTGCCAGCAGTGACGGCAGGGGGAGGGCCCTTTACGAGCAGTACTTC.

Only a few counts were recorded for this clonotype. The DNA for the CDR3 is TGTGCCAGCAGCACAGACCGGGATTACGAGCAGTACTTC. Translating it yields CASSTDRDYEQYF. The chain uses TRBV11-2 and TRBJ2-7; TRBD2 might be the D (5 bases). The germline V and J ends were trimmed by 5 bases and 4 bases, with 12 bases remaining between them. The germline gives CDR1 SGHAT, CDR2 FQNNGV. This CDR3 comprises 13 residues.

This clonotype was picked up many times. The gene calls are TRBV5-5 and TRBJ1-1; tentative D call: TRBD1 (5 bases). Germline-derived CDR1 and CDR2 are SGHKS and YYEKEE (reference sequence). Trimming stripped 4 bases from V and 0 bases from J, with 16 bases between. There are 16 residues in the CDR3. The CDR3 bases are TGTGCCAGCAGCCTATCGATGACAGCCGTGAACACTGAAGCTTTCTTT. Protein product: CASSLSMTAVNTEAFF.

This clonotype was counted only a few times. The CDR3 bases are TGTGCCTGGAGTTTTTTCGGTGGCAATGAGCAGTTCTTC. It is translated as CAWSFFGGNEQFF. V and J are TRBV30 and TRBJ2-1; D not resolved. The V gene lost 2 bases and the J gene lost 6 bases, with 11 bases spanning the gap. This CDR3 is 13 amino acids long. Germline CDR1 is GTSNPN and CDR2 is SVGIG (reference sequence).

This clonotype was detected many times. The CDR3 nucleotides are TGCGCCAGCAGACTATCCGGACTCTCCTACGAGCAGTACTTC. The encoded protein is CASRLSGLSYEQYF. The chain links TRBV5-1 to TRBJ2-7, with D perhaps TRBD2 (5 bases). CDR3 length equals 14 residues. V was clipped by 5 bases and J by 0 bases, with 12 bases between them. Germline V gene sequence: CDR1 SGHRS, CDR2 YFSETQ.

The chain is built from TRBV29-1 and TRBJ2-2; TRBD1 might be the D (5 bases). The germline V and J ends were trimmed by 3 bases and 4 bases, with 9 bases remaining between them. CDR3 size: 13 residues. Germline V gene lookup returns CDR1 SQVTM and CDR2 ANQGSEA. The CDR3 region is CSVDSGITGELFF. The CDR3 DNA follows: TGCAGCGTTGATTCAGGGATCACCGGGGAGCTGTTTTTT.

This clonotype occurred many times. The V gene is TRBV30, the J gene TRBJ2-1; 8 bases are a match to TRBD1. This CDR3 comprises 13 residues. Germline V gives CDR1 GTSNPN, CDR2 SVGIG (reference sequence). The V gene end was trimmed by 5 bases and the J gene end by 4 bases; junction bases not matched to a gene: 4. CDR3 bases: TGTGCCTGGGGACAGGGATTTTACAATGAGCAGTTCTTC. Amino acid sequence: CAWGQGFYNEQFF. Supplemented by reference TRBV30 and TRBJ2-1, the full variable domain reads SQTIHQWPATLVQPVGSPLSLECTVEGTSNPNLYWYRQAAGRGLQLLFYSVGIGQISSEVPQNLSASRPQDRQFILSSKKLLLSDSGFYLCAWGQGFYNEQFFGPGTRLTVL.

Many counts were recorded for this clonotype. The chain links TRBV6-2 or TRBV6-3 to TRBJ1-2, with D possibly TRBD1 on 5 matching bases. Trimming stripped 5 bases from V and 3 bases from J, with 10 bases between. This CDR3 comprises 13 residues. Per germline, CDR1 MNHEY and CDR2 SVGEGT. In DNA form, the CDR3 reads TGTGCCAGCAGTCTAGGGGTTTACTATGGCTACACCTTC. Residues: CASSLGVYYGYTF.

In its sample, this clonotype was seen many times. CDR3 nucleotide sequence: TGTGCCAGCAGGCAGGGGGCGGAGGGCAATCAGCCCCAGCATTTT. Protein product: CASRQGAEGNQPQHF. The rearrangement links TRBV12-3 or TRBV12-4 to TRBJ1-5; 8 bases are a match to TRBD1. This CDR3 is 15 amino acids long. V trimming: 6 bases; J trimming: 2 bases; junction bases outside the gene matches: 6.

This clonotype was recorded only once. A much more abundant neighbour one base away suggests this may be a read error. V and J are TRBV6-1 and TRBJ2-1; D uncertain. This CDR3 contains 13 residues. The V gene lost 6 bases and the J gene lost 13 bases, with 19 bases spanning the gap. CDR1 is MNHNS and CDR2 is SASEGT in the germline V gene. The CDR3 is CASSTLSQETQFF. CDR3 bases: TGTGCCAGCAGCACCCTCAGTCAAGAGACCCAGTTCTTC.

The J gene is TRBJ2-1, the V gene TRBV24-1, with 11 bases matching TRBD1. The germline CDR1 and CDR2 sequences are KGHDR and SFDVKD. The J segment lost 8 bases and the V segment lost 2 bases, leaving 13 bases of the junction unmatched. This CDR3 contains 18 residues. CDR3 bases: TGTGCCACCAGTGATTCCCGTCGGGGACAGGGGGTGTTCGATGAGCAGTTCTTC. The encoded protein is CATSDSRRGQGVFDEQFF.

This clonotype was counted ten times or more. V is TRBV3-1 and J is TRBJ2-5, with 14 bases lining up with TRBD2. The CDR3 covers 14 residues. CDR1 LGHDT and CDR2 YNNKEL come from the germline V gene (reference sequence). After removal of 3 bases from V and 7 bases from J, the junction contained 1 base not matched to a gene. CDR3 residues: CASSHGLAGGTQYF. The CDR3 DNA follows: TGTGCCAGCAGCCACGGACTAGCGGGAGGGACCCAGTACTTC.